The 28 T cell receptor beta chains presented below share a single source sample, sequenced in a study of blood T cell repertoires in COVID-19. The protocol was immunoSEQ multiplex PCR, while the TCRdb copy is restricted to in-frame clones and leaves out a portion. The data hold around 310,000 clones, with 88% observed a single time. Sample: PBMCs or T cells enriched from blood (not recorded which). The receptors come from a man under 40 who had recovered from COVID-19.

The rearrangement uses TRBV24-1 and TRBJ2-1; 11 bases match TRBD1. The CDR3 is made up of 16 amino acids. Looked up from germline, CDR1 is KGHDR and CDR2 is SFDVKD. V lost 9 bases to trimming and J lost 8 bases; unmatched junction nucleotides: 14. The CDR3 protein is CATANGQGAFEDEQFF. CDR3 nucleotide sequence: TGTGCCACCGCCAACGGACAGGGGGCTTTCGAGGATGAGCAGTTCTTC.

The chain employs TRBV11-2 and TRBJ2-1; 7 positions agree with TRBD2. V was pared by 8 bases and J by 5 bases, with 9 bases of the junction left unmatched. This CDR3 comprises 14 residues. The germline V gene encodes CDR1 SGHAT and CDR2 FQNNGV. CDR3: CASVIGTIHNEQFF. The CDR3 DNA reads TGTGCCAGCGTGATCGGGACTATCCACAATGAGCAGTTCTTC.

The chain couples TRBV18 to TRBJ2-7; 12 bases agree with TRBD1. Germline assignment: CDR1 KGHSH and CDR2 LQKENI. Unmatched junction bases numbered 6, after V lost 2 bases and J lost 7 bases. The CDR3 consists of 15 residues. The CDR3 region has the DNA TGTGCCAGCTCACCAGTGGGACAGGGGGCACATGAGCAGTACTTC. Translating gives CASSPVGQGAHEQYF.

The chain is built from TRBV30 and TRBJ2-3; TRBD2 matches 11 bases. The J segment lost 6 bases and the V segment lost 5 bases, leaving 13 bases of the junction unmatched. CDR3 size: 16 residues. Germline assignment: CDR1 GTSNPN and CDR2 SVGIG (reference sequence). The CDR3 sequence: CAWGGRLAGGGDTQYF. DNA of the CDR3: TGTGCCTGGGGTGGCCGTCTAGCGGGGGGTGGTGATACGCAGTATTTT.

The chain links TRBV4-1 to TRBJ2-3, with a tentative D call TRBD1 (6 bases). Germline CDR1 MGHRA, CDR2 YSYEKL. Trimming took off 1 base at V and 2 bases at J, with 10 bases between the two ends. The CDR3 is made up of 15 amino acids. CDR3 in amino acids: CASSQAGDNTDTQYF. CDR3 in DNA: TGCGCCAGCAGCCAAGCCGGGGACAACACAGATACGCAGTATTTT.

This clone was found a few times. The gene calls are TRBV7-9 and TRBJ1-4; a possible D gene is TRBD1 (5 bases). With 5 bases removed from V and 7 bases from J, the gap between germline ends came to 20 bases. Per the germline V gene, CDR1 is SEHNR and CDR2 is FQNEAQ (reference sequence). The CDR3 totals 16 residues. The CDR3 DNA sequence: TGTGCCAGCAGCGCCCCAGGGAAGGCAACTGCTGAAAAACTGTTTTTT. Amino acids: CASSAPGKATAEKLFF. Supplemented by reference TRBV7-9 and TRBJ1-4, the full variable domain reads DTGVSQNPRHKITKRGQNVTFRCDPISEHNRLYWYRQTLGQGPEFLTYFQNEAQLEKSRLLSDRFSAERPKGSFSTLEIQRTEQGDSAMYLCASSAPGKATAEKLFFGSGTQLSVL.

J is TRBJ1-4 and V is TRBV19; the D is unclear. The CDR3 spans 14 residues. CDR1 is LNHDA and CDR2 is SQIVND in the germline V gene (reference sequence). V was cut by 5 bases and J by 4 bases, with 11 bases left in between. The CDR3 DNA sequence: TGTGCCAGTAGTTCAGGATCCCTTAATGAAAAACTGTTTTTT. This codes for CASSSGSLNEKLFF.

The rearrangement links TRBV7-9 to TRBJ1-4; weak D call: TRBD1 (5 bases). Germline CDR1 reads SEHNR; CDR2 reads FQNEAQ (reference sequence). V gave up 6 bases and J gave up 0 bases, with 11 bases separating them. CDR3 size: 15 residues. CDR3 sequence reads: CASRPAGATNEKLFF. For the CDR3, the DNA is TGTGCCAGCAGGCCGGCGGGGGCAACTAATGAAAAACTGTTTTTT.

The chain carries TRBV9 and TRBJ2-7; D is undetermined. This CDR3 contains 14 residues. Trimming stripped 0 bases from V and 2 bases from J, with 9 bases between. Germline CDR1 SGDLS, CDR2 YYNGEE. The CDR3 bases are TGTGCCAGCAGCGTAGGCGTATTTGCCTACGAGCAGTACTTC. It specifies CASSVGVFAYEQYF. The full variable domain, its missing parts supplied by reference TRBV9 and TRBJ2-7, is DSGVTQTPKHLITATGQRVTLRCSPRSGDLSVYWYQQSLDQGLQFLIQYYNGEERAKGNILERFSAQQFPDLHSELNLSSLELGDSALYFCASSVGVFAYEQYFGPGTRLTVT.

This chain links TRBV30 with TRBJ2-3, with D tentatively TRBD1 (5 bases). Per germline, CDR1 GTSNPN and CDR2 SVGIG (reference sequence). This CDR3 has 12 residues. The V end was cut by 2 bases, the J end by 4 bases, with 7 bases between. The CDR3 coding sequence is TGTGCCTGGAGTAAGGGGCCAGATACGCAGTATTTT. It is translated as CAWSKGPDTQYF.

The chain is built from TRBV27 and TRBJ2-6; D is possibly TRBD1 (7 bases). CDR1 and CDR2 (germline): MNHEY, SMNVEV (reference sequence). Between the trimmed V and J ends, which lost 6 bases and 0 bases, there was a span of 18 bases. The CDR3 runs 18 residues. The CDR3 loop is CASRTRDSVSSGANVLTF. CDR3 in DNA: TGTGCCAGCAGGACGCGGGACAGTGTTAGCTCTGGGGCCAACGTCCTGACTTTC.

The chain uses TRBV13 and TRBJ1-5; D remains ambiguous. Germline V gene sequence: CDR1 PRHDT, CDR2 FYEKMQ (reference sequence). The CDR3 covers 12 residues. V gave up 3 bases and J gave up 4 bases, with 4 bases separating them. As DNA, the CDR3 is TGTGCCAGCAGCTTTGAGAATCAGCCCCAGCATTTT. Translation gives CASSFENQPQHF.

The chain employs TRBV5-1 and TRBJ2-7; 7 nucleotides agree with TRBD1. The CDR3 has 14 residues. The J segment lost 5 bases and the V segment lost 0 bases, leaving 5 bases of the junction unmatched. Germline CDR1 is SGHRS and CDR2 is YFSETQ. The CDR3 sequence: CASSLGQGYHEQYF. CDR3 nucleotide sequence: TGCGCCAGCAGCTTGGGACAGGGTTACCACGAGCAGTACTTC.

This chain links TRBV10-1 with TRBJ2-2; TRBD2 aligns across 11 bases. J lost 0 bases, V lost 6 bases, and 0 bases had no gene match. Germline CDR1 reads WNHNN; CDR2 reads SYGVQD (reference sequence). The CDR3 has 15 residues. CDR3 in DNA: TGCGCCAGCAGACTAGCGGGGGCGAACACCGGGGAGCTGTTTTTT. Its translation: CASRLAGANTGELFF.

The CDR3 region has the DNA TGTGCCATCCAAGGGAGCACTGAAGCTTTCTTT. This translates into CAIQGSTEAFF. This rearrangement joins TRBV28 to TRBJ1-1; D gene uncertain. V was cut by 10 bases and J by 4 bases, with 10 bases left in between. Germline values: CDR1 MDHEN, CDR2 SYDVKM. This CDR3 is 11 amino acids long.

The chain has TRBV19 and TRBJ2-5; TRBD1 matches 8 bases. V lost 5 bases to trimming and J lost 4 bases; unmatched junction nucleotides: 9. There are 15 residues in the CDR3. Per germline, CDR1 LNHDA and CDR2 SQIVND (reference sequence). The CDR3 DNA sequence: TGTGCCAGTAGTCCCGGGCTCAGGGGGCCAGAGACCCAGTACTTC. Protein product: CASSPGLRGPETQYF.

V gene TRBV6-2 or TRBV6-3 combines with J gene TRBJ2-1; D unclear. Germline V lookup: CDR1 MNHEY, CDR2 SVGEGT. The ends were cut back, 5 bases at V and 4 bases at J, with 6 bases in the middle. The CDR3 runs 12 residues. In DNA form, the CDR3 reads TGTGCCAGCAGTCCAGGTTACAATGAGCAGTTCTTC. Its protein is CASSPGYNEQFF.

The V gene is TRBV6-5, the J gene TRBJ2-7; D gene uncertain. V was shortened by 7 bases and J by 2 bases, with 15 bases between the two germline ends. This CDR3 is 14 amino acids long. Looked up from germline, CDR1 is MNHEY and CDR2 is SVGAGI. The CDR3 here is CASTRPGSPYEQYF. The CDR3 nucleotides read TGTGCCAGCACCCGCCCAGGCTCCCCCTACGAGCAGTACTTC.

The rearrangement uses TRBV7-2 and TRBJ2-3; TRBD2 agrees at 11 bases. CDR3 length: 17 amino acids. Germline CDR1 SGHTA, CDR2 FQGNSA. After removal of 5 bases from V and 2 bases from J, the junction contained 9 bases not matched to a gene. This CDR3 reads CASSRPSGGLSTDTQYF. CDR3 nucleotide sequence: TGTGCCAGCAGCCGTCCTAGCGGGGGGCTTTCCACAGATACGCAGTATTTT.

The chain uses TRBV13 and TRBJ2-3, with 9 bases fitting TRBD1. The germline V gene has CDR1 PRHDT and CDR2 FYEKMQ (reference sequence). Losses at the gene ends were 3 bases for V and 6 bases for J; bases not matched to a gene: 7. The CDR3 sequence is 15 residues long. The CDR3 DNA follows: TGTGCCAGCAGCTTCCCGGGACAGGGAAGTGATACGCAGTATTTT. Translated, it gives CASSFPGQGSDTQYF. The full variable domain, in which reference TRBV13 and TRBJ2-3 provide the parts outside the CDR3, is AAGVIQSPRHLIKEKRETATLKCYPIPRHDTVYWYQQGPGQDPQFLISFYEKMQSDKGSIPDRFSAQQFSDYHSELNMSSLELGDSALYFCASSFPGQGSDTQYFGPGTRLTVL.

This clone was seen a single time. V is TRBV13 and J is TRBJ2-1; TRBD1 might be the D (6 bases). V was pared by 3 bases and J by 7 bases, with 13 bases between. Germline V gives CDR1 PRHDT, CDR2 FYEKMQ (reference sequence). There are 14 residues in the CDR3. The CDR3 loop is CASSFKGVINEQFF. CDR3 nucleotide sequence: TGTGCCAGCAGCTTTAAGGGGGTAATTAATGAGCAGTTCTTC. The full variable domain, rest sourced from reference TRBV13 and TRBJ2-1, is AAGVIQSPRHLIKEKRETATLKCYPIPRHDTVYWYQQGPGQDPQFLISFYEKMQSDKGSIPDRFSAQQFSDYHSELNMSSLELGDSALYFCASSFKGVINEQFFGPGTRLTVL.

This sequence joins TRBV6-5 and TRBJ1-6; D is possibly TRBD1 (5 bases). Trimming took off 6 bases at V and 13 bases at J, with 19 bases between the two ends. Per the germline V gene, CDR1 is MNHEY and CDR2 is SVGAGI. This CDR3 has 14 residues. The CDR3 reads CASSPPGGARPLHF. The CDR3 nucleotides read TGTGCCAGCAGCCCCCCGGGAGGGGCCCGTCCCCTCCACTTT.

The DNA of the CDR3 is TGTGCCATCAACCAGGGGGCGCGGGCCACTGAAGCTTTCTTT. This codes for CAINQGARATEAFF. The rearrangement uses TRBV10-3 and TRBJ1-1; 8 bases are a match to TRBD1. The CDR3 totals 14 residues. Germline V gene data show CDR1 as ENHRY and CDR2 as SYGVKD. Unmatched junction bases numbered 8, after V lost 7 bases and J lost 4 bases.

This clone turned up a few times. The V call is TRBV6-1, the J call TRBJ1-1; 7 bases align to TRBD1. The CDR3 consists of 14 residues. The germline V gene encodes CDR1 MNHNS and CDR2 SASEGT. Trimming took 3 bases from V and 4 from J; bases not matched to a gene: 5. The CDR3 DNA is TGTGCCAGCAGTGACAGGGACAGTGTCACTGAAGCTTTCTTT. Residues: CASSDRDSVTEAFF.

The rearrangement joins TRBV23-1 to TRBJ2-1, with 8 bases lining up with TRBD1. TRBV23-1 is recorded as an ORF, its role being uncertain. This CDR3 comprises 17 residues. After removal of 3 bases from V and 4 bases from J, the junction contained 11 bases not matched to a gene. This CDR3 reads CASSHHRGIGKYNEQFF. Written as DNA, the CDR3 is TGCGCCAGCAGTCACCACAGGGGGATTGGAAAATACAATGAGCAGTTCTTC.

As DNA, the CDR3 is TGTGCCAGCAGCTACGGACAGGGCATAGGCTCTGGAAACACCATATATTTT. This translates into CASSYGQGIGSGNTIYF. The J gene is TRBJ1-3, the V gene TRBV7-6, with 8 positions matching TRBD1. This CDR3 spans 17 amino acids. Trimming cost V 4 bases and J 0 bases; bases outside gene matches: 8. Germline-derived CDR1 and CDR2 are SGHVS and FNYEAQ.

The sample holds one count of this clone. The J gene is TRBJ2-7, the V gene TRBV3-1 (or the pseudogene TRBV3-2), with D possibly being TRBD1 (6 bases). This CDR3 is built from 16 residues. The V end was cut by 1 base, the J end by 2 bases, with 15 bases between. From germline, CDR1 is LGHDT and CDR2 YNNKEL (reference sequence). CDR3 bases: TGTGCCAGCAGCCAAGGGGGCACAGGGATAGCCTACGAGCAGTACTTC. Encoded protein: CASSQGGTGIAYEQYF.

The CDR3 spells CASSPVRRQGGTDTQYF. The CDR3 DNA sequence: TGTGCCAGCAGCCCTGTCCGACGACAGGGGGGCACAGATACGCAGTATTTT. The chain is built from TRBV4-2 and TRBJ2-3, with 9 bases aligning to TRBD1. The CDR3 totals 17 residues. From germline, CDR1 is LGHNA and CDR2 YNFKEQ. J was trimmed by 1 base and V by 4 bases; bases with no gene match: 9.